This T cell receptor beta chain appears in the sequencing data of a study of cytomegalovirus exposure and HLA in healthy donors. Notes on the study in general: Researchers reported that three CMV-associated chains were confirmed in vitro as CMV antigen-specific. In a later analysis, most CMV-associated TCR beta chains appeared HLA-restricted.

On this clone itself: Antigen unknown.

Per germline, CDR1 GTSNPN and CDR2 SVGIG (reference sequence). J was trimmed by 9 bases and V by 0 bases; bases with no gene match: 5. The CDR3 has 14 residues. Vbeta (60) and Jbeta (13) primers were used in the PCR. The data were produced by immunoSEQ multiplex PCR, yet TCRdb's version contains in-frame clones alone and is incomplete. The data contain 130,000 or so clones, 82% of them singletons. The TCR comes from a woman under 30 in good health and CMV-seronegative. The source material was PBMCs. This chain uses TRBV30 with TRBJ2-1; 10 bases line up with TRBD2. The chain's CDR3 is CAWSVAGGRGEQFF. DNA for the CDR3: TGTGCCTGGAGTGTAGCGGGGGGGCGCGGTGAGCAGTTCTTC.